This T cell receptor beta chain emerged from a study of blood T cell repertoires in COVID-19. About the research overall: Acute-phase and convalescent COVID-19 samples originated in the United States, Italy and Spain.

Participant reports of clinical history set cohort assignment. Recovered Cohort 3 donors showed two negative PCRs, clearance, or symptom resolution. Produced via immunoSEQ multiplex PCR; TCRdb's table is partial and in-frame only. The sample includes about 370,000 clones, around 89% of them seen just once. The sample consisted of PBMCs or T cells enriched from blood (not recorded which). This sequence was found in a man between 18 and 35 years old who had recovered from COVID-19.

The CDR3 sequence: CASRGGQVSGEAFF. The CDR3 DNA is TGTGCCAGCAGAGGGGGACAGGTGTCGGGTGAAGCTTTCTTT. The V and J genes are TRBV28 and TRBJ1-1; 8 bases are a match to TRBD1. The CDR3 has 14 residues. After removal of 6 bases from V and 7 bases from J, the junction contained 10 bases not matched to a gene. Germline V gives CDR1 MDHEN, CDR2 SYDVKM.